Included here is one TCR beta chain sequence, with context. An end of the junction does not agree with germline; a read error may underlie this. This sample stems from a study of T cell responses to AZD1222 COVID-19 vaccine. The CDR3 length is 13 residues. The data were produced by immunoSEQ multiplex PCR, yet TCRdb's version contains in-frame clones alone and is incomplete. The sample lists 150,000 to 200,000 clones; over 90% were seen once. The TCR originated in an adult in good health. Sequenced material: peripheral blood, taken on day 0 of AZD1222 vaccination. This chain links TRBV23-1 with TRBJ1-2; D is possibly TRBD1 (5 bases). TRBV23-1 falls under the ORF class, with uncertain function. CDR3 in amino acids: CASTQGANYGYTF. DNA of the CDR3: TGCGCCAGCACTCAAGGGGCTAACTATGGCTACACCTTC.